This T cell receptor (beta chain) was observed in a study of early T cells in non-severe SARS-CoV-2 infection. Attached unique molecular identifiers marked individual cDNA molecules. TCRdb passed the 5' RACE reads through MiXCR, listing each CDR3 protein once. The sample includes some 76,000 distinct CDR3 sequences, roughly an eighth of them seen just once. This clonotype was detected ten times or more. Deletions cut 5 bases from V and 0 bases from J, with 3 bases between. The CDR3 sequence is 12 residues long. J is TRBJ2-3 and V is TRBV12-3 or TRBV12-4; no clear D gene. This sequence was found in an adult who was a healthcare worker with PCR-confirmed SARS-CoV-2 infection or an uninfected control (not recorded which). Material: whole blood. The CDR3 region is CASSTSTDTQYF. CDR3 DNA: TGTGCCAGCAGTACTAGCACAGATACGCAGTATTTT.